The rows below give T cell receptor beta chains drawn from one sample of a study of cytomegalovirus exposure and HLA in healthy donors. TCRdb's table, derived via immunoSEQ multiplex PCR, lists solely in-frame clones and lacks some. The table shows some 99,000 clones, with 73% occurring only once. Input material: PBMCs. Receptor source: a man aged 35-49 years in good health and CMV-seronegative. Both conserved end residues are part of each CDR3. A D gene is named only where the DNA matches it firmly. Part of the rows lack a size; the others show once, few, many or a class for expanded clones.

TRBV2	.	TRBJ1-2	.	13	TGTGCCAGCAGTGTGTTAGGGGGGGGCGGCTACACCTTC	CASSVLGGGGYTF
TRBV28	.	TRBJ1-2	.	16	TGTGCCAGCAGTTCCCCAGCGACCGGGGTGCACTATGGCTACACCTTC	CASSSPATGVHYGYTF
TRBV4-3	.	TRBJ1-2	.	15	TGCGCCAGCAGCCCCTCTCGGGCCTGGGAGAATGGCTACACCTTC	CASSPSRAWENGYTF
TRBV18	.	TRBJ1-3	.	17	TGTGCCAGCTCACCACCCTGGGACTCCTCCTCTGGAAACACCATATATTTT	CASSPPWDSSSGNTIYF
TRBV2	.	TRBJ1-4	.	15	TGTGCCAGCAGTGTGGACACCTCAACTAATGAAAAACTGTTTTTT	CASSVDTSTNEKLFF
TRBV9	.	TRBJ2-2	.	16	TGTGCCAGCAGCCCCAGACAGGCCGGGGACACCGGGGAGCTGTTTTTT	CASSPRQAGDTGELFF
TRBV7-8	TRBD1	TRBJ2-7	.	15	TGTGCCAGCAGCCATGGGAGACAGGGGGTAAATGGGCGTCACTTC	CASSHGRQGVNGRHF
TRBV7-9	TRBD1	TRBJ1-1	.	12	TGTGCCAGCAGCAACAGGGGAACTGAAGCTTTCTTT	CASSNRGTEAFF
TRBV7-3	.	TRBJ2-1	.	13	TGTGCCAGCAGCTTAGCTGGGGCGGATGAGCAGTTCTTC	CASSLAGADEQFF
TRBV4-3	TRBD1	TRBJ2-7	few	15	TGCGCCAGCAGCCAAGATTGGCAGGGGGCTTACGAGCAGTACTTC	CASSQDWQGAYEQYF
TRBV28	TRBD1	TRBJ1-5	.	14	TGTGCCAGCAGTTTAACAGGGGGAGTTCAGCCCCAGCATTTT	CASSLTGGVQPQHF
TRBV7-2	TRBD2	TRBJ2-7	.	16	TGTGCCAGCAGCTTAGCTAGCGGGGGGGCGATCTACGAGCAGTACTTC	CASSLASGGAIYEQYF
TRBV5-6	.	TRBJ1-2	few	14	TGTGCCAGCAGCCCAGAGGGGGATCTCTACGGCTACACCTTC	CASSPEGDLYGYTF
TRBV5-1	TRBD1	TRBJ2-2	.	14	TGCGCCAGCACAGGGGGACCGGGGACCGGGGAGCTGTTTTTT	CASTGGPGTGELFF
TRBV28	TRBD1	TRBJ2-1	.	15	TGTGCCAGCAGTCTCTCGGGACAGGTTAGAAATGAGCAGTTCTTC	CASSLSGQVRNEQFF
TRBV7-6	.	TRBJ1-6	.	13	TGTGCCAGCAGCACCGGAGGTTATTCACCCCTCCACTTT	CASSTGGYSPLHF
TRBV9	.	TRBJ2-1	few	15	TGTGCCAGCAGCGTAGCCCCAGGATCCTACAATGAGCAGTTCTTC	CASSVAPGSYNEQFF
TRBV23-1	.	TRBJ1-6	.	17	TGCGCCAGCAGTCAGTACCTACGCGAGTTCTATAATTCACCCCTCCACTTT	CASSQYLREFYNSPLHF
TRBV6-5	.	TRBJ1-5	.	15	TGTGCCAGCAGTTACTCGACTGGTAGCAATCAGCCCCAGCATTTT	CASSYSTGSNQPQHF
TRBV4-3	.	TRBJ2-3	.	16	TGCGCCAGCAGCCAGGAGGGACAGATAATCACAGATACGCAGTATTTT	CASSQEGQIITDTQYF
TRBV2	.	TRBJ1-4	.	18	TGTGCCAGCAAGAGAGGCGGGACTACAGGAGCAACTAATGAAAAACTGTTTTTT	CASKRGGTTGATNEKLFF
TRBV7-2	TRBD2	TRBJ2-5	few	19	TGTGCCAGCAGCCGACTATTAAGACTAGCGGGGGGGCCGGGGGAGACCCAGTACTTC	CASSRLLRLAGGPGETQYF
TRBV14	.	TRBJ1-3	.	14	TGTGCCAGCAGCCCCCCCAGCGCGGGAAACACCATATATTTT	CASSPPSAGNTIYF
TRBV19	.	TRBJ2-3	.	16	TGTGCCAGTAGTTGGAGGGCTCATTCCAGCACAGATACGCAGTATTTT	CASSWRAHSSTDTQYF
TRBV4-1	TRBD2	TRBJ2-1	.	20	TGCGCCAGCAGCCAAGTCCTATCCGGGACTAGCGTTGCTTCCTACAATGAGCAGTTCTTC	CASSQVLSGTSVASYNEQFF
TRBV6-5	TRBD1	TRBJ2-7	.	14	TGTGCCAGCAGTTGGTCTAGGGGGCTCGGCGAGCAGTACTTC	CASSWSRGLGEQYF
TRBV5-8	.	TRBJ2-5	.	13	TGTGCCAGCAGTCTAGGACAGACAGAGACCCAGTACTTC	CASSLGQTETQYF
TRBV11-2	.	TRBJ1-2	.	14	TGTGCCAGCAGCTTAAATCCGCCAGTCTATGGCTACACCTTC	CASSLNPPVYGYTF
TRBV9	TRBD2	TRBJ2-7	.	15	TGTGCCAGCAGCGAGGGGCTAGCGGAGACCTACGAGCAGTACTTC	CASSEGLAETYEQYF
TRBV7-9	.	TRBJ1-6	.	15	TGTGCCAGCAGCTCAGGGGCCACCTATAATTCACCCCTCCACTTT	CASSSGATYNSPLHF
TRBV7-2	.	TRBJ1-5	.	14	TGTGCCAGCAGCGTCGGGAGGGGGTATCAGCCCCAGCATTTT	CASSVGRGYQPQHF
TRBV9	TRBD2	TRBJ2-3	.	16	TGTGCCAGCAGTGTCAGCGGGGGAGGTGGCACAGATACGCAGTATTTT	CASSVSGGGGTDTQYF
TRBV19	.	TRBJ2-3	.	15	TGTGCCAGTAGCCCCACCTCTGGCAGCACAGATACGCAGTATTTT	CASSPTSGSTDTQYF
TRBV12-5	TRBD1	TRBJ1-5	.	17	TGTGCTAGTGGTTCACGGGACAGCCTTTATAGCAATCAGCCCCAGCATTTT	CASGSRDSLYSNQPQHF
TRBV18	.	TRBJ2-3	.	15	TGTGCCAGCTCACCAAGGCAGGGGAGCACAGATACGCAGTATTTT	CASSPRQGSTDTQYF
TRBV5-6	.	TRBJ1-4	.	13	TGTGCCAGCAGCATTCCGACGGGTGAAAAACTGTTTTTT	CASSIPTGEKLFF
TRBV30	TRBD2	TRBJ2-7	.	14	TGTGCCTGGAGTGTCATAGCGGGGGCGTACGAGCAGTACTTC	CAWSVIAGAYEQYF
TRBV5-1	TRBD1	TRBJ1-2	.	15	TGCGCCAGCAGCTCGGGGACAGAGGTTAACTATGGCTACACCTTC	CASSSGTEVNYGYTF
TRBV29-1	TRBD1	TRBJ1-4	.	16	TGCAGCAAGGACAGGGTCCGAAGAGAAACTAATGAAAAACTGTTTTTT	CSKDRVRRETNEKLFF
TRBV7-9	.	TRBJ2-7	.	12	TGTGCCAGCAGCTACCTCGGGGACGAGCAGTACTTC	CASSYLGDEQYF
TRBV7-6	TRBD1	TRBJ2-2	few	17	TGTGCCAGCAGCTTAAGACAGGGGGTCGCGAACACCGGGGAGCTGTTTTTT	CASSLRQGVANTGELFF
TRBV2	.	TRBJ1-1	.	11	TGTGCCAGCCCCCAGGCGCAGGAAGCTTTCTTT	CASPQAQEAFF
TRBV28	.	TRBJ1-2	.	14	TGTGCCAGCAGTTTAGAGAAGGGGGACTATGGCTACACCTTC	CASSLEKGDYGYTF
TRBV4-1	.	TRBJ2-3	.	14	TGCGCCAGCAGCCAAGCTAGCCTCACAGATACGCAGTATTTT	CASSQASLTDTQYF
TRBV4-3	TRBD1	TRBJ1-1	.	14	TGCGCCAGCAGCCTAGGGGGCTGGGACACTGAAGCTTTCTTT	CASSLGGWDTEAFF
TRBV5-1	TRBD1	TRBJ2-1	.	16	TGCGCCAGCAGCCGGGACGGACAGGGGGCCTACAATGAGCAGTTCTTC	CASSRDGQGAYNEQFF
TRBV5-1	TRBD2	TRBJ2-7	.	15	TGCGCCAGCAGCGTGGGGACTAGCGGCTCCTACGAGCAGCACTTC	CASSVGTSGSYEQHF